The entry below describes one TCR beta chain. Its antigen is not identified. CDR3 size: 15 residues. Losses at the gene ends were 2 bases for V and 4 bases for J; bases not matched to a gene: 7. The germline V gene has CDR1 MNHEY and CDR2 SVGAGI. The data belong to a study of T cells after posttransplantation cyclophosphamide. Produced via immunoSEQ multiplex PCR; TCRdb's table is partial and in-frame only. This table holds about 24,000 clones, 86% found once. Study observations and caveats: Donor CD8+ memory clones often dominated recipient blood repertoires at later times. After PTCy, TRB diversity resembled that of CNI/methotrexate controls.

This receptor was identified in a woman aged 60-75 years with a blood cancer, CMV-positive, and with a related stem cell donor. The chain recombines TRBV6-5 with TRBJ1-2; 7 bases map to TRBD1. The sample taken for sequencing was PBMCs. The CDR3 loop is CASSYRSQGSYGYTF. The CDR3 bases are TGTGCCAGCAGTTACCGCTCACAGGGGTCCTATGGCTACACCTTC.